The clone carrying this TCR beta chain appeared a few times. It was RNA transcripts that yielded the amplified TCR beta CDR3 regions. The TCR CDR3 first-round RT-PCR relied on the HTBI primer set. TCRdb re-analysed the multiplex PCR reads in MiXCR, keeping a single row per CDR3 protein. The profile shows approximately 400,000 distinct CDR3 sequences, about 14% of them singletons. This entry comes from a study of T cells in Graves' hyperthyroidism and ophthalmopathy. Sequencing used blood. The clonotype was recovered from a man in his forties or fifties with Graves' ophthalmopathy.

The CDR3 loop reads CAWNGSPYEQYF. Written as DNA, the CDR3 is TGTGCCTGGAACGGGAGTCCCTACGAGCAGTACTTC. This chain uses TRBV30 with TRBJ2-7; perhaps TRBD2 as D (6 bases). The CDR3 contains 12 residues. Germline V CDR1 and CDR2: GTSNPN, SVGIG (reference sequence). V gave up 4 bases and J gave up 2 bases, with 9 bases separating them.